This record concerns one T cell receptor beta chain sequence. Its antigen is as yet unknown. These data come from a study of shared clonotypes between healthy human individuals. Measured with immunoSEQ multiplex PCR; TCRdb has only the in-frame clones, and not every one. The sample holds some 2.3 million clones, over 85% seen once. Study findings and constraints: Generally, estimated richness proved larger in naive subsets than it did in memory subsets. A reduction in generation probabilities was seen for non-shared clonotypes relative to those shared by all four donors. Though the depth was large, rarefaction showed that sorted-subset sequencing was incomplete.

Per the germline V gene, CDR1 is MNHEY and CDR2 is SMNVEV (reference sequence). Losses at the gene ends were 2 bases for V and 8 bases for J; bases not matched to a gene: 12. The CDR3 sequence is 16 residues long. Memory CD4+ cells were the fraction left after CD45RA+ naive selection. The sequence was collected from a young man in good health. Some clones in this sample may be carry-over from other donors' samples. The rearrangement links TRBV27 to TRBJ1-2; 9 positions match TRBD1. Material: naive CD4+ T cells from PBMCs. The subset was: CD45RA+ positively selected. CDR3 bases: TGTGCCAGCAGTTTAATGGGACAGGGCTTTTTCTGGGGCTACACCTTC. It specifies CASSLMGQGFFWGYTF.